The 2 T cell receptor beta chains listed next were all sequenced from one sample in a study of T cell changes during pregnancy in multiple sclerosis. Clones were sequenced by immunoSEQ multiplex PCR, and TCRdb holds only the in-frame ones, with some missing. The sample lists about 50,000 clones; about 90% were seen once. The starting material was CD4+ T cells from peripheral blood mononuclear cells, obtained in the second trimester of pregnancy. The source of these receptors is a female donor with multiple sclerosis, enrolled in a pregnancy study.

This clone was found once. The rearrangement links TRBV7-3 to TRBJ2-2; a weak D match, TRBD1 (5 bases). Trimming took 2 bases from V and 4 from J, leaving 17 bases between them. The CDR3 extends over 17 amino acids. Germline V CDR1 and CDR2: SGHTA, FQGTGA. CDR3 nucleotide sequence: TGTGCCAGCAGCTTAGGTCCCCAGGGAAGGGGCACCGGGGAGCTGTTTTTT. This codes for CASSLGPQGRGTGELFF.

With regard to this clone: At one end the junction does not follow the germline gene, possibly because of a read error. This CDR3 reads CASSDASGGAVFVF. CDR3 DNA: TGTGCCAGCAGTGATGCTAGCGGGGGGGCCGTGTTTGTCTTC. The chain employs TRBV2 and TRBJ2-1, with 12 bases aligning to TRBD2. Per germline, CDR1 SNHLY and CDR2 FYNNEI. This CDR3 contains 14 residues.